These 5 T cell receptor beta chains came from one sample sequenced in a study of blood T cell repertoires in COVID-19. TCRdb's copy holds only in-frame clones and misses some; the assay was immunoSEQ multiplex PCR. Of fewer than 500,000 clones in the sample, around 88% are singletons; the top ten hold roughly 4%. Sequencing input: peripheral blood. These TCRs come from a woman in her 30s with acute or convalescent COVID-19.

The chain couples TRBV19 to TRBJ2-3, with TRBD1 matching over 10 bases. The junction had 14 bases not matched to a gene; V was cut back by 8 bases and J by 3 bases. The CDR3 spans 17 residues. Per germline, CDR1 LNHDA and CDR2 SQIVND (reference sequence). The CDR3 reads CASSPQGQGIGTDTQYF. The CDR3 DNA reads as TGTGCCAGTTCCCCTCAGGGACAGGGGATCGGGACAGATACGCAGTATTTT.

This chain links TRBV12-5 with TRBJ2-7; 7 bases match TRBD1. The CDR3 is 13 amino acids. V lost 8 bases to trimming and J lost 0 bases; unmatched junction nucleotides: 4. CDR1 LGHNT and CDR2 FRNRAP come from the germline V gene. CDR3 nucleotide sequence: TGTGCTAGTCTTCGACAGGGCTCCTACGAGCAGTACTTC. Residues: CASLRQGSYEQYF.

The rearrangement uses TRBV7-9 and TRBJ2-7; D uncertain. The germline V and J ends were trimmed by 1 base and 6 bases, with 4 bases remaining between them. The CDR3 covers 11 residues. Germline V gene lookup returns CDR1 SEHNR and CDR2 FQNEAQ (reference sequence). As DNA, the CDR3 is TGTGCCAGCAGCTTAGGGGCCGAGCAGTACTTC. It encodes CASSLGAEQYF.

This chain joins TRBV7-6 and TRBJ2-1; TRBD2 matches 12 bases. This CDR3 has 18 amino acids. J lost 9 bases, V lost 5 bases, and 17 bases had no gene match. Germline loops: CDR1 SGHVS, CDR2 FNYEAQ. CDR3 region: CASSPPPPLAGGLSEQFF. In nucleotides, the CDR3 is TGTGCCAGCAGCCCTCCTCCGCCTCTAGCGGGGGGGCTTAGTGAGCAGTTCTTC. Full variable domain (rest looked up from reference TRBV7-6 and TRBJ2-1): GAGVSQSPRYKVTKRGQDVALRCDPISGHVSLYWYRQALGQGPEFLTYFNYEAQQDKSGLPNDRFSAERPEGSISTLTIQRTEQRDSAMYRCASSPPPPLAGGLSEQFFGPGTRLTVL.

The rearrangement links TRBV5-4 to TRBJ1-2, with a possible D match to TRBD1 (6 bases). The germline V gene encodes CDR1 SGHNT and CDR2 YYREEE (reference sequence). The CDR3 sequence is 14 residues long. V was pared by 3 bases and J by 3 bases, with 12 bases between. The CDR3 region is CASSSTGSYYGYTF. The DNA for the CDR3 is TGTGCCAGCAGCTCTACAGGGAGCTACTATGGCTACACCTTC.